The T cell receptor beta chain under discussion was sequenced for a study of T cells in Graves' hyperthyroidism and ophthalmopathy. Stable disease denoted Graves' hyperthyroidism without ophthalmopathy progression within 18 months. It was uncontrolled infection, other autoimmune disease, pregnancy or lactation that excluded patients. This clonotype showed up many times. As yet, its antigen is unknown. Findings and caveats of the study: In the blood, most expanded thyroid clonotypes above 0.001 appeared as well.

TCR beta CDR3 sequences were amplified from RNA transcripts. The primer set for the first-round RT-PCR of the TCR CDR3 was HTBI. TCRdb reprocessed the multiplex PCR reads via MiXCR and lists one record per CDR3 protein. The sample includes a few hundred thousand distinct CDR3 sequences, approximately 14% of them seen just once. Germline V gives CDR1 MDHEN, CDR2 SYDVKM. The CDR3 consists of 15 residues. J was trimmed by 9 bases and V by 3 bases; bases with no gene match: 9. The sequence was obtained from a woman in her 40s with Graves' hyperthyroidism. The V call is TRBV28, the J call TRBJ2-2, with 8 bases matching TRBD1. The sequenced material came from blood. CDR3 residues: CASSFGDRTLWELFF. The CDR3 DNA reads TGTGCCAGCAGTTTTGGGGACAGGACCCTATGGGAGCTGTTTTTT. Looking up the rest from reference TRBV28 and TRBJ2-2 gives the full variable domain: DVKVTQSSRYLVKRTGEKVFLECVQDMDHENMFWYRQDPGLGLRLIYFSYDVKMKEKGDIPEGYSVSREKKERFSLILESASTNQTSMYLCASSFGDRTLWELFFGEGSRLTVL.